This entry is about one TCR beta chain. The antigen remains unidentified. The data belong to a study of post-analysis software for immune sequencing data. Overall study context: Relapsing-remitting, secondary progressive and progressive-relapsing forms of multiple sclerosis all featured among disease courses.

J lost 1 base, V lost 1 base, and 6 bases had no gene match. CDR1 and CDR2 (germline): MNHEY, SVGAGI. This CDR3 is 16 amino acids long. Researchers reported that TCR beta cDNA libraries carried unique molecular identifiers. Starting from roughly 1 to 10 million T cells, the study yielded roughly 0.5 million cDNA molecules. Each CDR3 protein is one row after TCRdb ran MiXCR on the PCR reads. The sample has hundreds of thousands of distinct CDR3 sequences; approximately 59% are singletons. Whole-study findings and limits: Samples from one preparation batch, clustered by F measure, grouped strongly together. Significantly lower normalized Chao1 diversity was found in patients with multiple sclerosis relative to controls. TRBV5-6, TRBV5-1 and TRBV20-1 were among a few TRBV segments more frequent in patients than controls.

This chain uses TRBV6-5 with TRBJ2-5; 7 bases line up with TRBD2. Source material: blood. This receptor was obtained from a girl aged 2 to 10 with multiple sclerosis. The CDR3 protein is CASSYFGRGSQETQYF. CDR3 in DNA: TGTGCCAGCAGTTACTTTGGGCGGGGGAGCCAAGAGACCCAGTACTTC.